This TCR beta chain was sequenced in a study of blood T cell repertoires in COVID-19. Background on the study: Sample material is recorded as cDNA or gDNA derived from T cells, B-cell-depleted T cells, or PBMCs.

Individuals aged about 18 to 90 years were recruited from 24 US areas. The CDR3 is 18 residues long. The germline V gene encodes CDR1 ENHRY and CDR2 SYGVKD. With 2 bases clipped from V and 5 bases from J, the junction kept 12 bases outside the gene matches. Some clones are missing from TCRdb's copy, which holds only in-frame ones; the method was immunoSEQ multiplex PCR. The table has approximately 220,000 clones, around 92% seen once; the top ten hold approximately 4.3%. The genes are TRBV10-3 and TRBJ1-4, with 9 bases matching TRBD1. The TCR sequence derives from a woman in her twenties or thirties with acute COVID-19. Sequencing input: PBMCs or T cells enriched from blood (not recorded which). The CDR3 sequence: CAISEGTGFPDGNEKLFF. CDR3 sequence (DNA): TGTGCCATCAGTGAGGGGACAGGGTTCCCCGACGGGAATGAAAAACTGTTTTTT.